The clone carrying this TCR beta chain was counted between two and nine times. Its antigen is undetermined. Amplification of TCR beta CDR3 regions used RNA transcripts. An opening RT-PCR round employed HTBI primers and preceded a second-round multiplex PCR. TCRdb reprocessed the multiplex PCR reads via MiXCR and lists one record per CDR3 protein. The data hold roughly 350,000 distinct CDR3 sequences, with about 17% observed a single time. The data stem from a study of Graves' ophthalmopathy and Graves' hyperthyroidism. The study, taken as a whole, reports: Built on 13 signatures, a model told ophthalmopathy apart from stable hyperthyroidism with 85% to 90% sensitivity and 81.08% specificity. In blood, most expanded thyroid clonotypes above 0.001 frequency were also detected.

Germline values: CDR1 MGHRA, CDR2 YSYEKL. The length of the CDR3 is 15 residues. The V and J ends lost 4 bases and 2 bases respectively, with 15 bases between them. Newly diagnosed, the hyperthyroidism patients had under 2 months' duration and were aged 18 to 65. This chain uses TRBV4-1 with TRBJ2-7; tentative D call: TRBD2 (6 bases). Sequencing input: peripheral blood. The receptor was isolated from an adult woman with stable Graves' hyperthyroidism. As DNA, the CDR3 is TGCGCCAGCAGCCCCCATCTAGCGCGTACCTACGAGCAGTACTTC. Encoded protein: CASSPHLARTYEQYF.